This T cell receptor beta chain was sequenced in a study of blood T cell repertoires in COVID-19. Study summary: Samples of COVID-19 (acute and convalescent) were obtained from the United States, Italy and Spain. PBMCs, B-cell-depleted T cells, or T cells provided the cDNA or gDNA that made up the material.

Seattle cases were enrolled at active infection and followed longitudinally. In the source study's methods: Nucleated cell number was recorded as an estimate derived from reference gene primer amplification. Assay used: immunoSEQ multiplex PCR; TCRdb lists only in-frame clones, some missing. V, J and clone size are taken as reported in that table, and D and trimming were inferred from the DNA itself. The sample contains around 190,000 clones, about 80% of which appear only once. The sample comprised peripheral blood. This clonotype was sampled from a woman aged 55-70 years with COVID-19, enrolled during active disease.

As DNA, the CDR3 is TGCAGCGTTGAATACGGGACAGGGGCGGCTTACGAGCAGTACTTC. This gives the protein CSVEYGTGAAYEQYF. This chain links TRBV29-1 with TRBJ2-7; 10 nucleotides line up with TRBD1. V shed 2 bases, J shed 4 bases, and the junction held 8 bases outside the gene matches. The germline CDR1 and CDR2 sequences are SQVTM and ANQGSEA. The length of the CDR3 is 15 residues.